This T cell receptor (beta chain) was sequenced during a study of blood T cell repertoires in COVID-19. Overall study context: PBMCs, B-cell-depleted T cells, or T cells were the source of the cDNA or gDNA that made up the material.

This clone was seen more than once but under ten times. The Seattle site enrolled patients during active infection and followed them longitudinally. The CDR3 covers 16 residues. J was trimmed by 10 bases and V by 0 bases; bases with no gene match: 10. CDR1 is LGHNA, CDR2 YSLEER, per germline. As processed by the authors: By means of reference gene primer amplification, nucleated cell counts were estimated. Data came from immunoSEQ multiplex PCR; TCRdb stores just in-frame clones and leaves some out. V, J and clone size derive from that table, while D and trimming were established from the DNA sequence. The sample comprises some 130,000 clones, around nine tenths of which are singletons, and 3.5% to 5% rests with the top ten.

What was sequenced was peripheral blood. This clonotype was sampled from a man in his 60s with COVID-19, enrolled during active disease. This chain connects TRBV4-3 to TRBJ2-1, with 9 bases fitting TRBD2. The CDR3 DNA reads as TGCGCCAGCAGCCAAGATGGGGCGGGAGGGCCACGCGAGCAGTTCTTC. Translating gives CASSQDGAGGPREQFF.